This note documents a single T cell receptor (beta chain) sequence. The data were obtained in a study of blood T cell repertoires in COVID-19. In the study overall: T cells, B-cell-depleted T cells, or PBMCs supplied cDNA or gDNA.

Assay: immunoSEQ multiplex PCR; the TCRdb copy retains only in-frame clones and omits some. The sample consists of about 160,000 clones, approximately 88% of them appearing once. This CDR3 has 15 residues. The J segment lost 9 bases and the V segment lost 5 bases, leaving 8 bases of the junction unmatched. CDR1 is SGHAT, CDR2 FQDESV, per germline (reference sequence). The source is a woman of 80 years or more with active or convalescent COVID-19. The chain joins TRBV11-1 to TRBJ2-4; 12 bases align to TRBD1. The specimen was peripheral blood. DNA for the CDR3: TGTGCCAGCAGCCAAGGGACAGGGGGCGCGGGCATTCAGTACTTC. Translating gives CASSQGTGGAGIQYF.